This T cell receptor (beta chain) was documented in a study of a mutant IDH1 vaccine in newly diagnosed glioma. At the level of the study: Of treated patients, around 62% were men and roughly 38% women, averaging 40.4 years.

The ends were cut back, 3 bases at V and 1 base at J, with 15 bases in the middle. The germline gives CDR1 LNHDA, CDR2 SQIVND (reference sequence). The CDR3 has 16 residues. In the case of this clone: Its specificity is unknown.

Regarding time point: week 5, during vaccination. Doses consisted of 300 ug of mutant IDH1 20-mer peptide each, paired with topical imiquimod. Some clones are missing from TCRdb's copy, which holds only in-frame ones; the method was immunoSEQ multiplex PCR. This table has about 60,000 clones, around 84% appearing once. The sequence came from a woman aged 50 to 60 with glioma. This specimen consisted of PBMCs, obtained from a glioma patient whose treatment included an IDH1 peptide vaccine. The genes are TRBV19 and TRBJ2-5; possibly TRBD2 for D (7 bases). The CDR3 loop reads CASSMGRGPFQETQYF. In DNA, the CDR3 is TGTGCCAGTAGTATGGGGCGGGGGCCATTCCAAGAGACCCAGTACTTC.